The clone carrying this T cell receptor beta chain was counted only a few times. No antigen is known for it. This record comes from a study of human T cells and chemical hapten exposure. Germline CDR1 SEHNR, CDR2 FQNEAQ (reference sequence). This CDR3 comprises 13 residues. Between the trimmed V and J ends, which lost 3 bases and 5 bases, there was a span of 7 bases. Findings and limits, study-wide: Versus controls, significantly more large CDR3 similarity clusters arose from expanded TCRs. Those TCRs sitting above 1 in 1000 frequency stayed the same with DPC sensitization. Correlating positively with patch test score were the PT1 expanded TCR counts.

As to time point: pre-sensitization, week 0. The sample's treatment: therapeutic diphenylcyclopropenone sensitization with weekly scalp DPC. The library attached unique molecular identifiers to individual cDNA molecules. A single record per CDR3 protein comes from TCRdb applying MiXCR to the RACE reads. The data contain 200,000 to 300,000 distinct CDR3 sequences, about 9% of them seen just once; the ten biggest clones take up about 2.1%. The TCR was taken from a woman in her forties with alopecia areata. Some clones in this sample may be carry-over from other donors' samples. The chain joins TRBV7-9 to TRBJ2-2, with D unclear. Sequencing was performed on whole blood, taken in connection with sensitization to the hapten diphenylcyclopropenone (DPC). CDR3 in amino acids: CASSFKGTGELFF. CDR3 DNA: TGTGCCAGCAGCTTCAAGGGAACCGGGGAGCTGTTTTTT.